This T cell receptor beta chain stems from a study of OX40 agonist ivuxolimab in advanced cancers. Sequenced by immunoSEQ multiplex PCR; TCRdb stores in-frame clones only, minus some. The repertoire holds 50,000 to 75,000 clones, with roughly 87% as singletons. With respect to this clone: Its antigen is as yet unknown.

Whole-study findings and limits: The antigens recognized by the expanded peripheral T cells, that is their antigen specificity, were not determined.

This CDR3 has 14 residues. Germline V gives CDR1 SQVTM, CDR2 ANQGSEA. V gave up 6 bases and J gave up 0 bases, with 14 bases separating them. V is TRBV29-1 and J is TRBJ1-1, with D tentatively TRBD1 (5 bases). The starting material was CD4+ or CD8+ T cells sorted from blood, obtained in a trial of the OX40 agonist ivuxolimab. This TCR derives from an adult with an advanced solid tumor such as melanoma, head and neck, liver or kidney cancer. CDR3 sequence reads: CSVSKGRMNTEAFF. DNA of the CDR3: TGCAGCGTGTCCAAGGGACGGATGAACACTGAAGCTTTCTTT.